The T cell receptor beta chain described here comes from a study of Graves' ophthalmopathy and Graves' hyperthyroidism. A few counts support this clonotype. The antigen is unknown. Deletions cut 3 bases from V and 1 base from J, with 13 bases between. Germline CDR1 MGHRA, CDR2 YSYEKL. The length of the CDR3 is 15 residues. Amplifying from RNA transcripts, the study obtained TCR beta CDR3 regions. Second-round multiplex PCR came after a first-round RT-PCR that employed HTBI primers. TCRdb re-called the multiplex PCR reads through MiXCR, storing one row per CDR3 protein. This repertoire shows about 660,000 distinct CDR3 sequences, over 40% found once; its top ten account for roughly 3%. Study observations and caveats: Ophthalmopathy progression cases were predicted by the model with 70% to 71% sensitivity and 72.22% specificity. Most thyroid-expanded clonotypes exceeding 0.001 frequency were also found in blood.

In donors with ophthalmopathy, activity was moderate-to-severe, with CAS ≥3, NOSPECS ≥4 and duration under 3 months. The authors diagnosed from clinical symptoms, serum thyroxine, TRAb, thyroid ultrasound and orbital computed tomography. The chain couples TRBV4-1 to TRBJ2-7; possible D gene TRBD2, 6 bases. Sequencing used peripheral blood. The receptor comes from an adult man with Graves' ophthalmopathy. The chain's CDR3 is CASSQAGRESYEQYF. CDR3 nucleotide sequence: TGCGCCAGCAGCCAGGCGGGACGGGAGTCCTACGAGCAGTACTTC.